This T cell receptor (beta chain) is from a study of blood T cell repertoires in COVID-19. About the research overall: Collection of acute and convalescent COVID-19 samples took place in the United States, Italy and Spain. Sample material is recorded as cDNA or gDNA derived from T cells, B-cell-depleted T cells, or PBMCs.

Clones were read by immunoSEQ multiplex PCR, and TCRdb kept only the in-frame ones, dropping some. Among roughly 100,000 clones listed, approximately 86% were seen once. The TCR originated in a human donor in a cohort sampled during active COVID-19. Sequencing used peripheral blood.

The CDR3, as DNA: TGTGCCTGGAGTAGACAGGCAACTAATGAAAAACTGTTTTTT. This sequence encodes CAWSRQATNEKLFF. The chain carries TRBV30 and TRBJ1-4; perhaps TRBD1 as D (6 bases). The CDR3 is 14 amino acids. In germline, CDR1 is GTSNPN, CDR2 SVGIG (reference sequence). Trimming took off 2 bases at V and 0 bases at J, with 7 bases between the two ends.